Reported below is one TCR beta chain. CDR3 size: 12 residues. Germline loops: CDR1 GTSNPN, CDR2 SVGIG (reference sequence). V was trimmed by 3 bases and J by 4 bases, leaving 7 bases between them. The data were obtained in a study of CD8+ T cells in alopecia areata. Sequencing used cDNA as its template, made by extracting RNA and reverse transcribing it. Profiled with immunoSEQ multiplex PCR; TCRdb holds only in-frame clones, not every one. The table records some 110,000 clones, roughly two thirds of them present only once. This chain joins TRBV30 and TRBJ2-1; D perhaps matches TRBD2 (5 bases). This receptor was identified in a human donor in good health. Sequencing was carried out using CD4+ T cells sorted from blood. The CDR3 is CAWSREYNEQFF. CDR3 coding DNA: TGTGCCTGGAGCCGGGAATACAATGAGCAGTTCTTC.